The source of this TCR beta chain is a study of blood T cell repertoires in COVID-19. Study overall: Sites across the United States, Italy and Spain contributed samples from acute and convalescent COVID-19. PBMCs, B-cell-depleted T cells, or T cells provided the cDNA or gDNA that made up the material.

In the original processing: Reference gene primer amplification gave estimated nucleated cell counts. The protocol was immunoSEQ multiplex PCR, while the TCRdb copy is restricted to in-frame clones and leaves out a portion. V and J calls and clone size follow that table, whereas D and trimming were derived from the DNA. This sample yields 200,000 to 300,000 clones, of which 65% to 85% are seen a single time; less than 2% belongs to the top ten. The CDR3 covers 16 residues. Germline loops: CDR1 LNHDA, CDR2 SQIVND (reference sequence). The V end lost 7 bases, the J end lost 5 bases, and 21 bases lay between the germline ends. This clone was observed once.

This sequence joins TRBV19 and TRBJ1-5; D may be TRBD1 (6 bases). Source material: peripheral blood. The receptor was derived from a woman aged 40-49 years who had recovered from COVID-19. The CDR3 nucleotides read TGTGCCAGTAAGGAAGTCTCGGGGGGCGCGTATCAGCCCCAGCATTTT. Residues: CASKEVSGGAYQPQHF.